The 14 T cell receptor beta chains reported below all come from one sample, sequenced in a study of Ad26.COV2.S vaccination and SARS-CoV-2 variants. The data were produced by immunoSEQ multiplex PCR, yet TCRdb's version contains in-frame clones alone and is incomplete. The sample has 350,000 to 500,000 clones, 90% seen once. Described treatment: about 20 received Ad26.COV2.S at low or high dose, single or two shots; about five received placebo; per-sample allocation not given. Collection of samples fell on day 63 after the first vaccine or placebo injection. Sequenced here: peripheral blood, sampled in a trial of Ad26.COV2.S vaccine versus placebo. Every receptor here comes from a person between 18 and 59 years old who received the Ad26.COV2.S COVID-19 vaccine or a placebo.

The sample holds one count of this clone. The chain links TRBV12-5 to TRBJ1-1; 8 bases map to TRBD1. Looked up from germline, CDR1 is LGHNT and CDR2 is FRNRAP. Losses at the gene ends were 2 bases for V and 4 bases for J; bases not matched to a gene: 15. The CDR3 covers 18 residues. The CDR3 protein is CASGLTQGVFKGSTEAFF. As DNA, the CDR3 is TGTGCTAGTGGTTTGACACAGGGGGTGTTCAAAGGTTCCACTGAAGCTTTCTTT. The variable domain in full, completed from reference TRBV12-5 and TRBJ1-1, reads DARVTQTPRHKVTEMGQEVTMRCQPILGHNTVFWYRQTMMQGLELLAYFRNRAPLDDSGMPKDRFSAEMPDATLATLKIQPSEPRDSAVYFCASGLTQGVFKGSTEAFFGQGTRLTVV.

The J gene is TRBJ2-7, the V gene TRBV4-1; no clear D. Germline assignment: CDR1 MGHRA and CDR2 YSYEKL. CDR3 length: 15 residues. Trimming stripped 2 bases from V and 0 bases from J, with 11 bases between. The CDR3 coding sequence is TGCGCCAGCAGCCAATGGCGGCAGAGCTCCTACGAGCAGTACTTC. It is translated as CASSQWRQSSYEQYF.

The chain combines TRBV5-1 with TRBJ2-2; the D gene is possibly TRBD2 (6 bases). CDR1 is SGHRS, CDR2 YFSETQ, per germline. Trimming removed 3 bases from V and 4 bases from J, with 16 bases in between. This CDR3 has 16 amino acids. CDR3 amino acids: CASSSDGGGSTGELFF. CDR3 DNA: TGCGCCAGCAGCTCGGACGGAGGAGGGAGCACCGGGGAGCTGTTTTTT.

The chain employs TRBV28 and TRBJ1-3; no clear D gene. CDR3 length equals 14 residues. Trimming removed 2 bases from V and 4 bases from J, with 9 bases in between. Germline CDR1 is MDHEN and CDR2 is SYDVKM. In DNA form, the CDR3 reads TGTGCCAGCAGTTTAGGGGTTGAAGGAAACACCATATATTTT. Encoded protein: CASSLGVEGNTIYF.

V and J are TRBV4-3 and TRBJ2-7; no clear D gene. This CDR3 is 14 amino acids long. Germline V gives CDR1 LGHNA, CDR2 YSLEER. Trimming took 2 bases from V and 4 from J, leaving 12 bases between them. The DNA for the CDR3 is TGCGCCAGCAGCCAATTACGAGGTACTTACGAGCAGTACTTC. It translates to CASSQLRGTYEQYF.

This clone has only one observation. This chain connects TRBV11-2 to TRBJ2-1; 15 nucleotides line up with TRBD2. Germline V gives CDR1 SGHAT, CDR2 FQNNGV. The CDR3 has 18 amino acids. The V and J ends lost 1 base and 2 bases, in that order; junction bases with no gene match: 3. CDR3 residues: CASSLGRTSGRAYNEQFF. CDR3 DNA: TGTGCCAGCAGCTTAGGTAGGACTAGCGGGAGGGCCTACAATGAGCAGTTCTTC.

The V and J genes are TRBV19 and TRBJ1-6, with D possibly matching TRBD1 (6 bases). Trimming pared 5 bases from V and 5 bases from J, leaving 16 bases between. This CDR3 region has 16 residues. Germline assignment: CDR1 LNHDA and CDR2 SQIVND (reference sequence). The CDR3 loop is CASSYSSGANNSPLHF. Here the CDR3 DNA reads TGTGCCAGTAGTTACTCCTCGGGGGCAAATAATTCACCCCTCCACTTT.

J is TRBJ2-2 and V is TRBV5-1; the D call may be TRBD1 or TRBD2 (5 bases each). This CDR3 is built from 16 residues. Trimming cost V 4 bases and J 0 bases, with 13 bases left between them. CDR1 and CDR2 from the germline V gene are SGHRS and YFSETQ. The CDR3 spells CASSRTGTSNTGELFF. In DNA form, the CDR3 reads TGCGCCAGCAGCAGGACCGGGACGTCGAACACCGGGGAGCTGTTTTTT.

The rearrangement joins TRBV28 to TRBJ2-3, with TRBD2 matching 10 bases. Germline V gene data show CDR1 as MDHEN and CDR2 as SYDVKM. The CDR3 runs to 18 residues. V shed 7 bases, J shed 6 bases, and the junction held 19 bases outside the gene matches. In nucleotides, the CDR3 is TGTGCCAGCATGGGACTAGCGAGTCGGGAGGAGGCGGGGGATACGCAGTATTTT. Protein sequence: CASMGLASREEAGDTQYF. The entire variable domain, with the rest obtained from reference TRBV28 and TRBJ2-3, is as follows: DVKVTQSSRYLVKRTGEKVFLECVQDMDHENMFWYRQDPGLGLRLIYFSYDVKMKEKGDIPEGYSVSREKKERFSLILESASTNQTSMYLCASMGLASREEAGDTQYFGPGTRLTVL.

CDR3 nucleotides: TGTGCCAGCAGCCATCGTGAGGGATACACCGGGGAGCTGTTTTTT. Translated: CASSHREGYTGELFF. The V and J genes are TRBV3-1 (or the pseudogene TRBV3-2) and TRBJ2-2; D perhaps matches TRBD2 (5 bases). Deletions cut 3 bases from V and 3 bases from J, with 11 bases between. The CDR3 is 15 residues long. Germline loops: CDR1 LGHDT, CDR2 YNNKEL (reference sequence).

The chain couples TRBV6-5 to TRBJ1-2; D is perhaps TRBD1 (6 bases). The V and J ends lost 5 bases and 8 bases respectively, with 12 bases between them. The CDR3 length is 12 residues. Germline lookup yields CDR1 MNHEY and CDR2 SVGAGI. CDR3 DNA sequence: TGTGCCAGCAGTAGGCAGGGGATGGGCTACACCTTC. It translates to CASSRQGMGYTF.

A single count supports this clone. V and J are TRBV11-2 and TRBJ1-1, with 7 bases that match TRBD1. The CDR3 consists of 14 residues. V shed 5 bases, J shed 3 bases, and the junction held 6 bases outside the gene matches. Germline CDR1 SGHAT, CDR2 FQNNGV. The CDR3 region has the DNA TGTGCCAGCAGCGGTGACAGGGAGGACACTGAAGCTTTCTTT. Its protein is CASSGDREDTEAFF.

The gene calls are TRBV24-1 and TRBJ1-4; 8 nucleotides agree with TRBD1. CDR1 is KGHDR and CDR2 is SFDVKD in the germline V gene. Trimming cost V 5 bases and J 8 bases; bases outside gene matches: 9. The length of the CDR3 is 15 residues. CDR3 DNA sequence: TGTGCCACCAGTGCCCCCGGGACAGGAAGCGAAAAACTGTTTTTT. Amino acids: CATSAPGTGSEKLFF.

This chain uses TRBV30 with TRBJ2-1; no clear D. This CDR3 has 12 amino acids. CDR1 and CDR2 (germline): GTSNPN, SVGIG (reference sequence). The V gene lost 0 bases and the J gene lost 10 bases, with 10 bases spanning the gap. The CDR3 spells CAWSVGLGEQFF. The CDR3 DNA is TGTGCCTGGAGTGTAGGTCTGGGGGAGCAGTTCTTC.